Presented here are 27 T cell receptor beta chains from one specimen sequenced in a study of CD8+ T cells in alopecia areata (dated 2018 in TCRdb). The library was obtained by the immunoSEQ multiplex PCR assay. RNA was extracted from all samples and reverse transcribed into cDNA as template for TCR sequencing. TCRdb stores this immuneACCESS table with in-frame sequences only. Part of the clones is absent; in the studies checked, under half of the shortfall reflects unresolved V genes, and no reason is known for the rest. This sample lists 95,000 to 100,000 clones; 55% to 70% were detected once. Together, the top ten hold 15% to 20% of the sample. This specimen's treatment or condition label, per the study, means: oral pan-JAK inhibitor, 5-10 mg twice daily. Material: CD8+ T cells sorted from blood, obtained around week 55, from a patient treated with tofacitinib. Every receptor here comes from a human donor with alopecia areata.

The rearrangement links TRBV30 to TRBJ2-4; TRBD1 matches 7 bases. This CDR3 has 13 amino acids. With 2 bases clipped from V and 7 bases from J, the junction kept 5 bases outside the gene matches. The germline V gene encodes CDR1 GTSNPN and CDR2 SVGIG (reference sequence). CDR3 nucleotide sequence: TGTGCCTGGAGTATTGACAGGGAGAACATTCAGTACTTC. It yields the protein CAWSIDRENIQYF.

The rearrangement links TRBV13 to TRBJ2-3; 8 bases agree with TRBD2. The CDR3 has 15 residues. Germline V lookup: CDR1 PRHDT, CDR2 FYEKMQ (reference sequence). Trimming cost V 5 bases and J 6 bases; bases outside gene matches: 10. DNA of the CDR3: TGTGCCAGCAGCCCTCGGGGGATAGCGGGGGATACGCAGTATTTT. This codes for CASSPRGIAGDTQYF.

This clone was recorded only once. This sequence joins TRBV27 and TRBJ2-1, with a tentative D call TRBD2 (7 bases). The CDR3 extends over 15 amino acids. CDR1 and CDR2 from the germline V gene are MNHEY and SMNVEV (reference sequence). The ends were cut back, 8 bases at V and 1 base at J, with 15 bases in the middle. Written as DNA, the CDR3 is TGTGCCAGCTTGGTAGGGGGGGGTTCCTACAATGAGCAGTTCTTC. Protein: CASLVGGGSYNEQFF.

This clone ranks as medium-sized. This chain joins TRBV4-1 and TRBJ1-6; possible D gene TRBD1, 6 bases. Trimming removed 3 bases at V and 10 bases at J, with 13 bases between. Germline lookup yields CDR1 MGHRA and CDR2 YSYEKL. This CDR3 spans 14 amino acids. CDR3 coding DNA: TGCGCCAGCAGCCATTACAGGGATTCATCACCCCTCCACTTT. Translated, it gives CASSHYRDSSPLHF.

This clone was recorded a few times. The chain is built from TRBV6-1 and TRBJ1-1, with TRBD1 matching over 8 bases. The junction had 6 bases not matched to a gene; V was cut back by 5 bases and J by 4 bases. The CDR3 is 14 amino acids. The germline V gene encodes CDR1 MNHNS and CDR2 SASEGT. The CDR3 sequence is CASSTQGEGTEAFF. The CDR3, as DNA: TGTGCCAGCAGTACACAGGGGGAGGGCACTGAAGCTTTCTTT.

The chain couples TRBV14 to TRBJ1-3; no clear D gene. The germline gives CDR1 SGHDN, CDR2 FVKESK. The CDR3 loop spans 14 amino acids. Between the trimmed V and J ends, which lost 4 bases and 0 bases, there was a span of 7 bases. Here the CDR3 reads CASSRRSSGNTIYF. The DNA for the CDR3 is TGTGCCAGCAGCCGTAGGAGCTCTGGAAACACCATATATTTT.

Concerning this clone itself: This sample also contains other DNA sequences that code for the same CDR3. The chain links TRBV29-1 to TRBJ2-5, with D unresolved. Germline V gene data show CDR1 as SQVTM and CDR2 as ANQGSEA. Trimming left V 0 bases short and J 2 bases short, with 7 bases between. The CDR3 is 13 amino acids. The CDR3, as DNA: TGCAGCGTTGAAGATCGCAGACAAGAGACCCAGTACTTC. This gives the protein CSVEDRRQETQYF.

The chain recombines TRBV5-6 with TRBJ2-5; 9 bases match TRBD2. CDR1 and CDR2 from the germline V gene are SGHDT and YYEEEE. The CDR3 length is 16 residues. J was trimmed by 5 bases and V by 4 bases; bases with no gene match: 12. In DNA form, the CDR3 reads TGTGCCAGCAGCAATCCTAGCGGGGAGTATTGGGAGACCCAGTACTTC. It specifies CASSNPSGEYWETQYF. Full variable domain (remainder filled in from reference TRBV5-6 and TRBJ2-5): DAGVTQSPTHLIKTRGQQVTLRCSPKSGHDTVSWYQQALGQGPQFIFQYYEEEERQRGNFPDRFSGHQFPNYSSELNVNALLLGDSALYLCASSNPSGEYWETQYFGPGTRLLVL.

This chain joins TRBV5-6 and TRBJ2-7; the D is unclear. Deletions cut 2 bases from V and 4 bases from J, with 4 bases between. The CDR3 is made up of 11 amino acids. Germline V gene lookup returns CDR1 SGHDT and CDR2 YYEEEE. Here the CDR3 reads CASSFGYEQYF. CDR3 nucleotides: TGTGCCAGCAGCTTTGGTTACGAGCAGTACTTC.

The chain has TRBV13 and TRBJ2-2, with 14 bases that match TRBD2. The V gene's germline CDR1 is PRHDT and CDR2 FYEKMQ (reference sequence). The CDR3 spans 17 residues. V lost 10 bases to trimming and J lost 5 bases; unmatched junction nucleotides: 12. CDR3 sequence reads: CAIPGTSGGPRTGELFF. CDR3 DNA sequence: TGTGCCATCCCCGGGACTAGCGGGGGCCCCAGGACCGGGGAGCTGTTTTTT.

This CDR3 reads CASSDWSGYNEQFF. The CDR3 nucleotides read TGTGCCAGTAGTGACTGGAGCGGTTACAATGAGCAGTTCTTC. The genes are TRBV19 and TRBJ2-1; TRBD2 might be the D (5 bases). V was trimmed by 5 bases and J by 4 bases, leaving 12 bases between them. The length of the CDR3 is 14 residues. The germline V gene has CDR1 LNHDA and CDR2 SQIVND (reference sequence).

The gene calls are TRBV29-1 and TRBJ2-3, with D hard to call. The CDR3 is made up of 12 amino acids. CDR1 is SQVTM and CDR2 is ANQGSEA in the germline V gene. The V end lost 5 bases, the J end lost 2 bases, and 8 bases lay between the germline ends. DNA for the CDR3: TGCAGCGTTCCCCAGCTCACAGATACGCAGTATTTT. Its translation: CSVPQLTDTQYF.

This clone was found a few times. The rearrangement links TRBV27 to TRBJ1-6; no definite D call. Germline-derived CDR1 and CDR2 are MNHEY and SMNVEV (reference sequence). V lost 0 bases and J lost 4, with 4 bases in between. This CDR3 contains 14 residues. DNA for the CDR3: TGTGCCAGCAGTTTATCAGGTTATAATTCACCCCTCCACTTT. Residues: CASSLSGYNSPLHF.

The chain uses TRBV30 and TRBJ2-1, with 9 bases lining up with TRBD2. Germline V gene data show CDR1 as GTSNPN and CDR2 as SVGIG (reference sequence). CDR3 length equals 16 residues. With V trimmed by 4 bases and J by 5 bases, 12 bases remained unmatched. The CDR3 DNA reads TGTGCCTGGAACGGCCGCCCAGCGGGGGGCAACAATGAGCAGTTCTTC. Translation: CAWNGRPAGGNNEQFF.

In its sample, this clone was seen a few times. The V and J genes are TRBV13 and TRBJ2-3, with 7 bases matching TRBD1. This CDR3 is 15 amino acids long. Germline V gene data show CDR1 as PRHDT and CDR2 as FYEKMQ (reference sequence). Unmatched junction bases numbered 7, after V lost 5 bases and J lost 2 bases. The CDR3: CASSLRDSDTDTQYF. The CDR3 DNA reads TGTGCCAGCAGCCTACGGGACAGCGACACAGATACGCAGTATTTT. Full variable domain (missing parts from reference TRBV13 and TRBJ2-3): AAGVIQSPRHLIKEKRETATLKCYPIPRHDTVYWYQQGPGQDPQFLISFYEKMQSDKGSIPDRFSAQQFSDYHSELNMSSLELGDSALYFCASSLRDSDTDTQYFGPGTRLTVL.

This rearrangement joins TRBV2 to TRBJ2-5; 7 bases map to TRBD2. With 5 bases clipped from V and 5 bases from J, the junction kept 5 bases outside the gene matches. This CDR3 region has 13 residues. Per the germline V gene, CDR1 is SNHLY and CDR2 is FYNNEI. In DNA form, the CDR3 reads TGTGCCAGCAGTCCGACTAGCTGGGAGACCCAGTACTTC. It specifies CASSPTSWETQYF.

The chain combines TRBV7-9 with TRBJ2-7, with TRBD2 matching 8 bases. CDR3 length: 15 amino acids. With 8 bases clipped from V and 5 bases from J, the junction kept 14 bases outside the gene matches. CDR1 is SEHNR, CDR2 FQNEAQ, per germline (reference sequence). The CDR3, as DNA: TGTGCCAGCCTTTCCCGCAGCGGGGGAGTCAACGAGCAGTACTTC. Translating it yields CASLSRSGGVNEQYF. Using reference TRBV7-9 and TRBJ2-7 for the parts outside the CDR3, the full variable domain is DTGVSQNPRHKITKRGQNVTFRCDPISEHNRLYWYRQTLGQGPEFLTYFQNEAQLEKSRLLSDRFSAERPKGSFSTLEIQRTEQGDSAMYLCASLSRSGGVNEQYFGPGTRLTVT.

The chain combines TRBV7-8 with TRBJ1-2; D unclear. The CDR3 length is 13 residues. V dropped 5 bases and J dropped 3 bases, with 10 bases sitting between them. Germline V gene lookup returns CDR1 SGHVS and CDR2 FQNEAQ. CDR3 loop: CASSVGRDYGYTF. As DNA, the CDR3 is TGTGCCAGCAGCGTCGGACGGGACTATGGCTACACCTTC.

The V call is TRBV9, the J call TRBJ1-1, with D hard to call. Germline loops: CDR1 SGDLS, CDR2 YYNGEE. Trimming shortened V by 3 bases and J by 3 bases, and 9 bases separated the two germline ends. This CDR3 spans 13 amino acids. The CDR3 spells CASSAPSDTEAFF. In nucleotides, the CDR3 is TGTGCCAGCAGCGCCCCCTCTGACACTGAAGCTTTCTTT.

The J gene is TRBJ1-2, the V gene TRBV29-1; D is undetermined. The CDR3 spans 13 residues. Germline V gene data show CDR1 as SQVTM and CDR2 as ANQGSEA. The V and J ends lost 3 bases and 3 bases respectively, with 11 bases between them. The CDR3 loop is CSVDMWGDYGYTF. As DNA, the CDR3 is TGCAGCGTTGATATGTGGGGTGACTATGGCTACACCTTC.

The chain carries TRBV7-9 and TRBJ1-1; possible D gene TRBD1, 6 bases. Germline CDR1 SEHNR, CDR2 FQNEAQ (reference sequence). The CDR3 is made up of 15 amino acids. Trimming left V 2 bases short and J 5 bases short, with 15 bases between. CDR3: CASSLPGGQLTEAFF. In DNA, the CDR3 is TGTGCCAGCAGCTTACCGGGGGGGCAGTTAACTGAAGCTTTCTTT. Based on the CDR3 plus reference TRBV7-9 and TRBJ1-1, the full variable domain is DTGVSQNPRHKITKRGQNVTFRCDPISEHNRLYWYRQTLGQGPEFLTYFQNEAQLEKSRLLSDRFSAERPKGSFSTLEIQRTEQGDSAMYLCASSLPGGQLTEAFFGQGTRLTVV.

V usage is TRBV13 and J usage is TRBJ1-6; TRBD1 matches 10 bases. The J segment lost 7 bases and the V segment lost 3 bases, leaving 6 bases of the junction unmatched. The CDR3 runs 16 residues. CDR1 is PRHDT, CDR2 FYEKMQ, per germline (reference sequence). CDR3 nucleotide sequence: TGTGCCAGCAGCTTTTACACGGACAGGGGGAATTCACCCCTCCACTTT. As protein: CASSFYTDRGNSPLHF.

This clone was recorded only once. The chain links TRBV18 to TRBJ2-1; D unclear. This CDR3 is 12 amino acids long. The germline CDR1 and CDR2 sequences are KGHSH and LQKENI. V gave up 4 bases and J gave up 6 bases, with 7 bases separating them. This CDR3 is CASSRGANEQFF. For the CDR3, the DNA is TGTGCCAGCTCACGAGGAGCCAATGAGCAGTTCTTC.

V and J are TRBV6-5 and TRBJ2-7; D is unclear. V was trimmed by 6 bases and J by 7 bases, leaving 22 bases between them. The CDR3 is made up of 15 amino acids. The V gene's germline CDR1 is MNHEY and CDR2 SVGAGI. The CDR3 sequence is CASSFGPAQLREQYF. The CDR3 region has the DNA TGTGCCAGCAGCTTTGGACCCGCTCAGTTGAGGGAGCAGTACTTC.

The CDR3 is CASSLAGGETNYGYTF. The CDR3 nucleotides read TGTGCCAGCAGCTTGGCAGGGGGGGAGACCAACTATGGCTACACCTTC. The V gene is TRBV5-6, the J gene TRBJ1-2, with 7 bases identical to TRBD1. This CDR3 comprises 16 residues. After removal of 0 bases from V and 2 bases from J, the junction contained 7 bases not matched to a gene. Germline assignment: CDR1 SGHDT and CDR2 YYEEEE.

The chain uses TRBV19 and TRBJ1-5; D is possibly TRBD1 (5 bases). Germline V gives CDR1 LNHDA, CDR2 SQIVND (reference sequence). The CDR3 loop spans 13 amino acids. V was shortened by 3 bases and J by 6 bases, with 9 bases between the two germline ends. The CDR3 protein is CASSIEGTQPQHF. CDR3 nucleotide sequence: TGTGCCAGTAGTATTGAGGGGACTCAGCCCCAGCATTTT.

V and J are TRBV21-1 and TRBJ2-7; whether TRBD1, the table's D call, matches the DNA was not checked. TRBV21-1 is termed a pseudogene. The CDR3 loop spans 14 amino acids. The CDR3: CASSKAGATYEQYF. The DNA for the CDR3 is TGTGCCAGCAGCAAAGCGGGGGCCACCTACGAGCAGTACTTC.